This T cell receptor (beta chain) was retrieved from a study of blood T cell repertoires in COVID-19. Study context: COVID-19 samples from acute and convalescent phases originated in the United States, Italy and Spain.

Authors' analysis steps: Amplification of reference gene primers was used by the study to estimate nucleated cell counts. The repertoire was sequenced with immunoSEQ multiplex PCR; TCRdb's copy has only in-frame clones and lacks some. The DNA was the basis for D and trimming; V, J and clone size are from that table. The sample holds approximately 87,000 clones, roughly 80% seen once. This clone was seen a few times. The CDR3 has 14 residues. V lost 3 bases and J 0 bases, leaving 7 bases between the germline ends. CDR1 is ENHRY and CDR2 is SYGVKD in the germline V gene. The source of this sequence is a woman of 80 years or more with acute or convalescent COVID-19. Source material: peripheral blood. This chain links TRBV10-3 with TRBJ2-3, with D possibly matching TRBD2 (5 bases). In DNA, the CDR3 is TGTGCCATCAGTGACCCGGGGAGCACAGATACGCAGTATTTT. Protein: CAISDPGSTDTQYF.